The 29 T cell receptor beta chains below all came from one sample that was sequenced in a study of T-cell reconstitution after alpha-beta-depleted transplantation in children. Library preparation (for TCRbeta) was performed with unique molecular identifiers. TCRdb re-called the PCR reads through MiXCR, storing one row per CDR3 protein. This sample yields nearly 550,000 distinct CDR3 sequences, of which around 17% are seen a single time; less than 4% belongs to the top ten. Sequencing was performed on PBMCs from the stem cell graft donor, taken from the stem cell graft. The receptors derive from a human donor who donated a stem cell graft to a child with acute lymphoblastic leukemia.

This clonotype was recorded a few times. The chain has TRBV4-2 and TRBJ1-5; D may be TRBD1 (6 bases). The CDR3 totals 15 residues. CDR1 and CDR2 (germline): LGHNA, YNFKEQ. Trimming shortened V by 6 bases and J by 2 bases, and 14 bases separated the two germline ends. The CDR3 nucleotides read TGTGCCAGCAGTTCATTGGACAGCCGCAATCAGCCCCAGCATTTT. Protein product: CASSSLDSRNQPQHF.

The chain combines TRBV7-9 with TRBJ2-1; D is uncertain. This CDR3 has 13 amino acids. V was pared by 5 bases and J by 7 bases, with 12 bases between. Per germline, CDR1 SEHNR and CDR2 FQNEAQ (reference sequence). Here the CDR3 reads CASSGPAGNEQFF. The CDR3 nucleotides are TGTGCCAGCAGCGGACCCGCCGGGAATGAGCAGTTCTTC.

This rearrangement joins TRBV2 to TRBJ2-1, with TRBD1 matching 7 bases. Germline CDR1 reads SNHLY; CDR2 reads FYNNEI. The CDR3 length is 14 residues. With 7 bases clipped from V and 6 bases from J, the junction kept 9 bases outside the gene matches. CDR3: CASTNNRGTNEQFF. The DNA for the CDR3 is TGTGCCAGCACCAACAACAGGGGAACCAATGAGCAGTTCTTC.

The chain employs TRBV9 and TRBJ2-2, with D unresolved. CDR1 and CDR2 (germline): SGDLS, YYNGEE. Trimming left V 4 bases short and J 4 bases short, with 14 bases between. The CDR3 is made up of 15 amino acids. The DNA for the CDR3 is TGTGCCAGCAGCCCTCTCTCATACGGCACCGGGGAGCTGTTTTTT. Translated: CASSPLSYGTGELFF.

This clonotype has only a few counts. The V and J genes are TRBV7-9 and TRBJ2-7, with D tentatively TRBD1 (5 bases). Germline values: CDR1 SEHNR, CDR2 FQNEAQ (reference sequence). CDR3 size: 15 residues. V was clipped by 5 bases and J by 7 bases, with 21 bases between them. CDR3 DNA: TGTGCCAGCAGCGCCAGCTTTGGACACCCTGAAGAGCAGTACTTC. It encodes CASSASFGHPEEQYF.

The chain employs TRBV24-1 and TRBJ1-5, with D possibly being TRBD1 (5 bases). V shed 9 bases and J shed 4 bases, with 18 bases lying between them. Germline CDR1 is KGHDR and CDR2 is SFDVKD. The CDR3 consists of 15 residues. Written as DNA, the CDR3 is TGTGCCACCTCTGAAGGGAGGGGAGGGAATCAGCCCCAGCATTTT. Its protein product is CATSEGRGGNQPQHF.

This clonotype was recorded at least ten times. This chain links TRBV4-1 with TRBJ2-1; D may match TRBD1 or TRBD2 (5 bases each). Germline V gene data show CDR1 as MGHRA and CDR2 as YSYEKL. Trimming took 0 bases from V and 2 from J, leaving 8 bases between them. The CDR3 extends over 15 amino acids. The CDR3 region is CASSQEGTAYNEQFF. The CDR3 nucleotides read TGCGCCAGCAGCCAAGAGGGGACCGCCTACAATGAGCAGTTCTTC.

There are a few counts of this clonotype. The chain recombines TRBV29-1 with TRBJ1-2; D unclear. Deletions cut 6 bases from V and 3 bases from J, with 8 bases between. Germline V lookup: CDR1 SQVTM, CDR2 ANQGSEA. The CDR3 consists of 11 residues. CDR3 amino acids: CSVGRDYGYTF. As DNA, the CDR3 is TGCAGCGTGGGCCGGGACTATGGCTACACCTTC.

This clonotype was picked up a small number of times. The rearrangement links TRBV5-1 to TRBJ2-7; no reliable D call. V gave up 1 base and J gave up 7 bases, with 6 bases separating them. Per germline, CDR1 SGHRS and CDR2 YFSETQ. CDR3 length: 11 residues. Written as DNA, the CDR3 is TGCGCCAGCAGCTTGAATGGGGAGCAGTACTTC. Its translation: CASSLNGEQYF.

This clonotype was recorded a few times. The rearrangement joins TRBV30 to TRBJ1-2; TRBD1 matches at 7 bases. Germline loops: CDR1 GTSNPN, CDR2 SVGIG (reference sequence). There are 12 residues in the CDR3. Losses at the gene ends were 7 bases for V and 4 bases for J; bases not matched to a gene: 6. The CDR3 DNA follows: TGTGCCTTTGACAGGGATGGCTATGGCTACACCTTC. This codes for CAFDRDGYGYTF.

This clonotype came up a few times. The rearrangement links TRBV5-5 to TRBJ1-1; a possible D gene is TRBD1 (6 bases). CDR1 is SGHKS, CDR2 YYEKEE, per germline (reference sequence). V was pared by 0 bases and J by 7 bases, with 13 bases between. The CDR3 is 14 amino acids. The DNA for the CDR3 is TGTGCCAGCAGCTTGGCTGGCAGGGGACGTGAAGCTTTCTTT. This gives the protein CASSLAGRGREAFF. The complete variable domain, with remaining parts taken from reference TRBV5-5 and TRBJ1-1, reads DAGVTQSPTHLIKTRGQQVTLRCSPISGHKSVSWYQQVLGQGPQFIFQYYEKEERGRGNFPDRFSARQFPNYSSELNVNALLLGDSALYLCASSLAGRGREAFFGQGTRLTVV.

The chain combines TRBV7-2 with TRBJ2-5; 10 bases fit TRBD2. The CDR3 totals 17 residues. The trim removed 3 bases at V and 3 bases at J, leaving 10 bases unmatched. Germline V CDR1 and CDR2: SGHTA, FQGNSA. The CDR3 nucleotides are TGTGCCAGCAGCTTCACCCCGACCGGACTAGCGGAAGAGACCCAGTACTTC. It is translated as CASSFTPTGLAEETQYF.

The rearrangement uses TRBV12-3 or TRBV12-4 and TRBJ2-7, with TRBD2 matching over 8 bases. The V segment lost 6 bases and the J segment 2 bases; nucleotides outside the gene matches: 9. There are 15 residues in the CDR3. CDR3 loop: CASSPTSVPTYEQYF. The CDR3 DNA follows: TGTGCCAGCAGCCCGACTAGCGTCCCCACCTACGAGCAGTACTTC.

About this clonotype itself: The germline gene is not matched at one end of the junction; a read error may be the cause. The rearrangement links TRBV27 to TRBJ2-1; 14 bases line up with TRBD2. This CDR3 is 16 amino acids long. Looked up from germline, CDR1 is MNHEY and CDR2 is SMNVEV (reference sequence). The chain's CDR3 is CGSSLSGLAGGPEQFF. The CDR3 coding sequence is TGTGGCAGCAGTTTATCTGGACTAGCGGGAGGTCCTGAGCAGTTCTTC.

This clonotype was counted only a few times. This chain uses TRBV2 with TRBJ1-5; unclear D gene. CDR1 is SNHLY, CDR2 FYNNEI, per germline. The CDR3 is 15 residues long. V was clipped by 4 bases and J by 2 bases, with 12 bases between them. In DNA form, the CDR3 reads TGTGCCAGCAGTGCGACTAGCAAGGGCAATCAGCCCCAGCATTTT. It codes for CASSATSKGNQPQHF.

This clonotype occurred a few times. This chain uses TRBV5-1 with TRBJ2-1; the match to TRBD1 covers 7 bases. J was trimmed by 8 bases and V by 4 bases; bases with no gene match: 12. Germline CDR1 reads SGHRS; CDR2 reads YFSETQ. The CDR3 is made up of 15 amino acids. CDR3 region: CASSNRQGLDDEQFF. In DNA, the CDR3 is TGCGCCAGCAGCAACCGACAGGGCCTTGACGATGAGCAGTTCTTC.

This clonotype was seen more than once but under ten times. This chain links TRBV7-8 with TRBJ2-2; the match to TRBD1 covers 7 bases. This CDR3 region has 16 residues. After removal of 1 base from V and 0 bases from J, the junction contained 2 bases not matched to a gene. Germline V CDR1 and CDR2: SGHVS, FQNEAQ. CDR3 nucleotide sequence: TGTGCCAGCAGCTTAGTACAGGGGACGAACACCGGGGAGCTGTTTTTT. This translates into CASSLVQGTNTGELFF.

This clonotype was detected a few times. The chain recombines TRBV5-1 with TRBJ1-6; TRBD1 agrees at 7 bases. The V and J ends lost 1 base and 7 bases, in that order; junction bases with no gene match: 5. The CDR3 has 15 residues. CDR1 and CDR2 (germline): SGHRS, YFSETQ. The CDR3 nucleotides are TGCGCCAGCAGCTTGTCCGGACAGGCCAATTCACCCCTCCACTTT. It is translated as CASSLSGQANSPLHF.

The chain recombines TRBV25-1 with TRBJ2-1; possibly TRBD1 for D (6 bases). This CDR3 is 12 amino acids long. The germline V gene encodes CDR1 MGHDK and CDR2 SYGVNS. Trimming left V 9 bases short and J 7 bases short, with 13 bases between. The CDR3 region has the DNA TGTGCCAGTACCCCAGGGGCGAATGAGCAGTTCTTC. The encoded protein is CASTPGANEQFF.

In this sample, this clonotype turned up a few times. The chain combines TRBV12-3 or TRBV12-4 with TRBJ2-1; no firm D call. This CDR3 is 13 amino acids long. The V end was cut by 6 bases, the J end by 12 bases, with 18 bases between. The CDR3 spells CASRPQAVGRQFF. CDR3 bases: TGTGCCAGCAGACCCCAGGCAGTCGGCAGGCAGTTCTTC.

This chain joins TRBV5-1 and TRBJ2-1, with D perhaps TRBD1 or TRBD2 (5 bases each). Germline CDR1 and CDR2: SGHRS and YFSETQ. This CDR3 region has 14 residues. Deletions cut 5 bases from V and 10 bases from J, with 19 bases between. The CDR3 bases are TGCGCCAGCAGTCCCGGGACGTCCATCCGGGAGCAGTTCTTC. Its protein product is CASSPGTSIREQFF.

This clonotype occurred many times. V gene TRBV6-4 combines with J gene TRBJ2-1; D is perhaps TRBD2 (5 bases). V was shortened by 5 bases and J by 5 bases, with 16 bases between the two germline ends. The CDR3 loop spans 15 amino acids. The germline V gene has CDR1 MRHNA and CDR2 SNTAGT. CDR3 DNA sequence: TGTGCCAGCAGTCCCGGTACTAGTGGAGACAATGAGCAGTTCTTC. This encodes CASSPGTSGDNEQFF.

This clonotype was counted at least ten times. This sequence joins TRBV5-1 and TRBJ2-2, with D perhaps TRBD1 or TRBD2 (5 bases each). Between the trimmed V and J ends, which lost 0 bases and 5 bases, there was a span of 11 bases. This CDR3 comprises 15 residues. CDR1 SGHRS and CDR2 YFSETQ come from the germline V gene. Written as DNA, the CDR3 is TGCGCCAGCAGCTTGGTGTCGGGGACGACCGGGGAGCTGTTTTTT. It specifies CASSLVSGTTGELFF. The entire variable domain, with the rest obtained from reference TRBV5-1 and TRBJ2-2, is as follows: KAGVTQTPRYLIKTRGQQVTLSCSPISGHRSVSWYQQTPGQGLQFLFEYFSETQRNKGNFPGRFSGRQFSNSRSEMNVSTLELGDSALYLCASSLVSGTTGELFFGEGSRLTVL.

This clonotype was counted a few times. The chain employs TRBV13 and TRBJ2-3, with D perhaps assigned TRBD1 or TRBD2 (6 bases each). Between the trimmed V and J ends, which lost 4 bases and 0 bases, there was a span of 14 bases. CDR3 length equals 16 residues. The germline CDR1 and CDR2 sequences are PRHDT and FYEKMQ (reference sequence). The CDR3: CASSSTGAASTDTQYF. CDR3 DNA: TGTGCCAGCAGCTCGACGGGGGCTGCGAGCACAGATACGCAGTATTTT.

The chain is built from TRBV12-3 or TRBV12-4 and TRBJ2-7, with TRBD2 matching 8 bases. The ends lost 8 bases at V and 3 bases at J; junction bases unmatched: 12. The CDR3 has 15 residues. The CDR3 region has the DNA TGTGCCAGCCGGATAGGGGAACTAGCGGTCTACGAGCAGTACTTC. It is translated as CASRIGELAVYEQYF.

This clonotype was picked up a small number of times. This sequence joins TRBV5-1 and TRBJ1-2; D is unclear. CDR1 and CDR2 (germline): SGHRS, YFSETQ. Trimming removed 1 base at V and 4 bases at J, with 8 bases between. The CDR3 spans 13 residues. The CDR3 bases are TGCGCCAGCAGCTTGTCTGATGCCTATGGCTACACCTTC. Its protein product is CASSLSDAYGYTF.

This clonotype has just a few counts. V usage is TRBV15 and J usage is TRBJ2-7; D might be TRBD2 (5 bases). The CDR3 is 13 residues long. The germline V gene encodes CDR1 LNHNV and CDR2 YYDKDF (reference sequence). Between the trimmed V and J ends, which lost 5 bases and 4 bases, there was a span of 12 bases. For the CDR3, the DNA is TGTGCCACCAGCGGACTGAACGCGTACGAGCAGTACTTC. This sequence encodes CATSGLNAYEQYF.

This clonotype showed up many times. The chain is built from TRBV5-1 and TRBJ2-1, with D tentatively TRBD1 (6 bases). The V gene lost 3 bases and the J gene lost 15 bases, with 13 bases spanning the gap. The CDR3 extends over 11 amino acids. Germline loops: CDR1 SGHRS, CDR2 YFSETQ. The CDR3 DNA sequence: TGCGCCAGCAGCTACCACTGGGGGCGGTTCTTC. This sequence encodes CASSYHWGRFF.

This clonotype turned up a few times. This chain connects TRBV18 to TRBJ2-5; unclear D gene. There are 13 residues in the CDR3. CDR1 is KGHSH, CDR2 LQKENI, per germline. Trimming removed 4 bases at V and 1 base at J, with 7 bases between. This CDR3 is CASSLSSQETQYF. The DNA of the CDR3 is TGTGCCAGCTCACTCTCCTCCCAAGAGACCCAGTACTTC.